Here is one T cell receptor beta chain with its context. This clonotype has just a few counts. It lacks a known antigen. No qualities accompany the bases; no much larger clone lies one base away. Total RNA was isolated from unfractionated whole blood collected in Tempus Blood RNA tubes. About 5 healthy volunteers were used as TCR sequencing controls and were bled at day 0, 2 weeks and 6 weeks. The CDR3 numbers 17 residues from cysteine through phenylalanine. Only the CDR3 region is kept as DNA, spanning 51 bases read in frame from base 1. Reading the germline V gene gives CDR1 MNHEY and CDR2 SVGAGI. V loses 6 bases of germline sequence and J loses 0 bases, and the interval between the two ends is 15 bases. During library preparation, unique molecular identifiers were attached to individual cDNA molecules so that TCRs could be counted in a quantitative, reproducible way. Each blood RNA sample was used to sequence both TCR alpha and TCR beta chains. The published analysis was carried out like this. A median of about 87,000 TCRs per sample was observed, with a range of roughly 23,224 to 700,000. V, J and CDR3 annotation of the TCR reads was performed with the Decombinator software suite. To make PS versus PT1 abundance plots, every sample was subsampled to the same number of TCRs (28,000). TCRs were defined as expanded if absent before sensitization and observed at least eight times at the 2-week time point. TCRdb trimmed public reads at Q25 via fastp, called clones via MiXCR and kept in-frame beta chains. Identical CDR3 protein sequences are pooled into one entry, listed with their most common genes and DNA. The V and J calls come from TCRdb's annotation, not from the publication. The sample profile shows around 120,000 distinct CDR3 sequences; less than 10% of them were found once. The top ten constitute approximately 1.4% of the sample.

This sample is part of a study of human T cells and chemical hapten exposure (dated by TCRdb to about 2021). Regarding the study in general: Libraries were combined into a pool for sequencing, and differences in TCR yield between samples came mainly from small differences in library volumes within the pool. In alopecia patients, the study followed how the peripheral blood TCR repertoire changed in vivo over primary and secondary sensitization to diphenylcyclopropenone (DPC), a hapten. The research as a whole found: After repeated subsampling, the strength of the expansion versus patch-test correlation and the threshold at which it became significant changed. No change with DPC sensitization was found in the number of TCRs above 1 in 1000 frequency, and no evidence of global repertoire structure alterations was found.

This TCR came from a human donor in good health. Some clones in this sample may be carry-over from other donors' samples. Donor details come from another sample of the same person, matched by shared clones. The sample consisted of whole blood. In this chain, TRBV6-5 is recombined with TRBJ2-6, with the D gene tentatively TRBD1 or TRBD2, based on 5 matching bases in each. The CDR3 reads CASRAGTGGSGANVLTF. The base sequence is TGTGCCAGCAGAGCCGGGACCGGAGGCTCTGGGGCCAACGTCCTGACTTTC.